This T cell receptor beta chain was observed in a study of T cell responses to AZD1222 COVID-19 vaccine (dated by TCRdb to about 2021). Study-wide context: AZD1222 recipients whose second dose came at about 4 weeks and those whose second dose came at about 12 weeks were combined into one group, since spike-specific TCR depth and breadth did not differ between the two schedules. TCR sequencing covered over 230 trial participants: 200 to 210 given two doses of AZD1222 and approximately 26 given two doses of MenACWY control vaccine. Trial participants were enrolled into age subgroups of 18-55, 56-69 and 70-plus years, which contained roughly 140, 27 and 60 TCR-sequenced participants, respectively.

In regard to this clone: It has no known antigen specificity. Per-base qualities were not stored, and no clone one base away is much larger.

This specimen's time point label, interpreted: baseline before first vaccination. Vaccinee samples came from UK trials COV001 and COV002, including a single-blind randomized controlled phase 2/3 trial of AZD1222 (ChAdOx1 nCoV-19) in healthy adults. For TCRbeta chain sequencing, PBMC samples from trial participants were taken at day 0 and at day 28 after the second dose. Results and caveats for the whole study, not just this receptor: The 56-69-year group was small, and its depth increase did not reach significance, likely because of low power. Reportedly, almost half of the unique spike-specific TCRs recognized epitopes lying outside the regions that are mutated in the B.1.351 and B.1.1.7 variants. Most participants were white British and females outnumbered males, and the authors suggested that clonal diversity may have been underestimated. CD4 TCRs associated with the vaccine covered the entire spike protein, and the dominant responses were in regions 160-218 and 743-854. Conclusions about previously exposed vaccinees are limited because only six or seven AZD1222 recipients were SARS-CoV-2 seropositive at baseline. After two AZD1222 doses, spike-specific TCR breadth and depth were significantly higher than at day 0 and than in MenACWY recipients. Because no samples from the day 14 peak response were available, repertoires could be characterized only after the peak T cell response.

The CDR3 regions of human TCRbeta chains were analyzed by immunosequencing. Per the original workflow: Repertoire TCRs were matched against a reference library of SARS-CoV-2-specific TCRs generated with the MIRA antigen-specificity platform. Breadth was defined as the fraction of unique TCRs that were SARS-CoV-2-associated, and depth was defined as the fraction of total T cells that were SARS-CoV-2-associated. Using the MIRA data, each spike-specific TCR was assigned both to the spike region to which the TCR was reactive and to a CD4 or CD8 class. Log10-transformed breadth and depth values were compared by one-way ANOVA with Sidak's multiple comparisons tests. TCRdb's version of the immuneACCESS table is confined to in-frame rearrangements and falls short of the full clone set. An unresolved V gene accounts for under half of the shortfall where checked; the remainder is of unknown origin. The V and J calls and clone size come from that table; D and trimming were worked out from the DNA. The sample includes about 90,000 clones, with approximately 88% observed a single time. Roughly 15% of the sample is in the top ten clones.

The CDR3, from cysteine to phenylalanine, totals 14 residues. The CDR3 DNA has 42 bases and is translated from base 1. CDR1 and CDR2 are read off the germline V gene as SGHRS and YFSETQ. The germline V and J ends show losses of 3 bases and 5 bases respectively, and no gene match explains 4 bases of the junction. The chain is made from TRBV5-1 and TRBJ1-4; a stretch of 7 junction bases matches TRBD1. Sequencing was performed on peripheral blood, taken on day 0 of AZD1222 vaccination. The sequence was obtained from an adult in good health. The DNA reads TGCGCCAGCAGCTCCGGGACAGTCAATGAAAAACTGTTTTTT. It codes for CASSSGTVNEKLFF.